The 8 T cell receptor beta chains presented below share a single source sample, sequenced in a study of graft-versus-host responses after intestinal transplantation. Only in-frame clones appear in the TCRdb table, and some are missing; sequencing was by immunoSEQ multiplex PCR. Altogether about 80,000 clones are present, roughly 90% being singletons, with the ten largest covering approximately 0.7%. Sequenced material: PBMCs, taken 98 days after intestinal transplantation. The source is a human patient who received an intestinal transplant, so some T cells may come from the graft donor.

The J gene is TRBJ2-7, the V gene TRBV19; D is possibly TRBD1 (6 bases). The CDR3 extends over 12 amino acids. Trimming removed 7 bases from V and 5 bases from J, with 12 bases in between. The V gene's germline CDR1 is LNHDA and CDR2 SQIVND (reference sequence). As DNA, the CDR3 is TGTGCCAGTAAGGGGGAGTTCCACGAGCAGTACTTC. Its protein product is CASKGEFHEQYF.

This chain links TRBV15 with TRBJ2-2, with TRBD1 matching 10 bases. This CDR3 comprises 16 residues. Germline trimming cut 1 base from V and 6 bases from J; bases unmatched to any gene: 5. Germline V gene sequence: CDR1 LNHNV, CDR2 YYDKDF (reference sequence). The chain's CDR3 is CATSRGGTGVAGELFF. CDR3 nucleotides: TGTGCCACCAGCAGAGGAGGGACAGGGGTAGCCGGGGAGCTGTTTTTT.

V is TRBV5-4 and J is TRBJ2-7; TRBD2 might be the D (5 bases). CDR3 length: 14 amino acids. V was trimmed by 3 bases and J by 1 base, leaving 11 bases between them. Germline V gene lookup returns CDR1 SGHNT and CDR2 YYREEE (reference sequence). The CDR3 DNA follows: TGTGCCAGCAGCTCCAAGCGGTCATCCTACGAGCAGTACTTC. Residues: CASSSKRSSYEQYF.

V usage is TRBV5-6 and J usage is TRBJ1-2; no firm D call. The CDR3 totals 13 residues. V lost 0 bases, J lost 1 base, and 4 bases lay in between. The germline gives CDR1 SGHDT, CDR2 YYEEEE. The chain's CDR3 is CASSLDSNYGYTF. The CDR3 nucleotides read TGTGCCAGCAGCTTGGACAGTAACTATGGCTACACCTTC.

The V and J genes are TRBV11-2 and TRBJ2-2; 9 nucleotides line up with TRBD1. Trimming cost V 5 bases and J 6 bases; bases outside gene matches: 7. This CDR3 contains 15 residues. Germline CDR1 is SGHAT and CDR2 is FQNNGV. The CDR3 sequence: CASSPRDRVPGELFF. In DNA, the CDR3 is TGTGCCAGCAGCCCCCGGGACAGGGTCCCCGGGGAGCTGTTTTTT.

The chain uses TRBV10-3 and TRBJ2-7; tentatively, D is TRBD2 (6 bases). Trimming removed 6 bases from V and 3 bases from J, with 18 bases in between. CDR3 length equals 15 residues. Germline assignment: CDR1 ENHRY and CDR2 SYGVKD. CDR3 loop: CAISPTGLGDYEQYF. The CDR3, as DNA: TGTGCCATCAGCCCGACGGGACTGGGTGACTACGAGCAGTACTTC.

This chain joins TRBV20-1 and TRBJ1-2; D is unclear. This CDR3 is built from 11 residues. Trimming removed 2 bases at V and 11 bases at J, with 12 bases between. Germline CDR1 reads DFQATT; CDR2 reads SNEGSKA (reference sequence). CDR3: CSARRERGYTF. DNA of the CDR3: TGCAGTGCTAGACGGGAACGAGGTTACACCTTC.

This chain links TRBV5-1 with TRBJ1-1; D gene ambiguous. CDR3 length: 13 residues. Germline CDR1 reads SGHRS; CDR2 reads YFSETQ. The V and J ends lost 0 bases and 0 bases respectively, with 3 bases between them. CDR3 protein: CASSLEVNTEAFF. As DNA, the CDR3 is TGCGCCAGCAGCTTGGAAGTGAACACTGAAGCTTTCTTT.